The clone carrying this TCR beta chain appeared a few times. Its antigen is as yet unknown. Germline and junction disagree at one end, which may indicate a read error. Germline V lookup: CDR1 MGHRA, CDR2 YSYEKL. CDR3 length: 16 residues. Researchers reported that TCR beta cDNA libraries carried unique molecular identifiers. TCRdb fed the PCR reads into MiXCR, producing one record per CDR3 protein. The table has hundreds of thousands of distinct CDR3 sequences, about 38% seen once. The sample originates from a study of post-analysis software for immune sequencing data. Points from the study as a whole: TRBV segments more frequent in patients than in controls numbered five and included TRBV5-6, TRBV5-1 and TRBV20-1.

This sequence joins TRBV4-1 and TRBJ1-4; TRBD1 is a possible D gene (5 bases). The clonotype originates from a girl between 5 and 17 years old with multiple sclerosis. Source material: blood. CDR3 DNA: TGCGCCGGCAGACCGCTACCAGGGATTGGTAATGAAAAACTGTTTTTT. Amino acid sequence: CAGRPLPGIGNEKLFF.